Presented here are 8 T cell receptor beta chains from one specimen sequenced in a study of blood T cell repertoires in COVID-19. Repertoires were generated with immunoSEQ multiplex PCR, while TCRdb's copy carries only in-frame clones and drops some. The sample contains 130,000 or so clones, 86% of which appear only once. Sequenced: peripheral blood. Receptors were obtained from a woman in her fifties or sixties with acute or convalescent COVID-19.

The chain links TRBV11-2 to TRBJ2-1, with D tentatively TRBD2 (7 bases). V lost 1 base, J lost 8 bases, and 18 bases lay in between. The CDR3 sequence is 16 residues long. Germline values: CDR1 SGHAT, CDR2 FQNNGV. This CDR3 is CASSLGGPPGRDEQFF. The CDR3 coding sequence is TGTGCCAGCAGCTTAGGGGGGCCCCCTGGGAGGGATGAGCAGTTCTTC.

The chain couples TRBV15 to TRBJ1-5; the D gene is possibly TRBD1 (6 bases). V was shortened by 0 bases and J by 3 bases, with 18 bases between the two germline ends. The CDR3 runs to 18 residues. Germline loops: CDR1 LNHNV, CDR2 YYDKDF (reference sequence). CDR3 in DNA: TGTGCCACCAGCAGAGATCCCCCAGGGGCAAGGGCCAATCAGCCCCAGCATTTT. Its protein product is CATSRDPPGARANQPQHF.

This clone was seen a single time. This chain joins TRBV6-5 and TRBJ1-5; D unresolved. Trimming pared 1 base from V and 1 base from J, leaving 5 bases between. The germline gives CDR1 MNHEY, CDR2 SVGAGI. This CDR3 is 14 amino acids long. CDR3 nucleotides: TGTGCCAGCAGTTACTTGAGGAGCAATCAGCCCCAGCATTTT. Amino acids: CASSYLRSNQPQHF.

The rearrangement links TRBV6-5 to TRBJ1-1; D is possibly TRBD1 (6 bases). Germline-derived CDR1 and CDR2 are MNHEY and SVGAGI. Trimming stripped 3 bases from V and 4 bases from J, with 15 bases between. There are 15 residues in the CDR3. The chain's CDR3 is CASSYAGASVTEAFF. Here the CDR3 DNA reads TGTGCCAGCAGTTATGCGGGGGCCTCGGTCACTGAAGCTTTCTTT.

The CDR3 here is CSVADGGNTGELFF. The CDR3 nucleotides read TGCAGCGTTGCGGACGGGGGGAACACCGGGGAGCTGTTTTTT. The chain joins TRBV29-1 to TRBJ2-2, with D tentatively TRBD2 (6 bases). The CDR3 is made up of 14 amino acids. V was pared by 4 bases and J by 1 base, with 10 bases between. CDR1 is SQVTM, CDR2 ANQGSEA, per germline.

The V call is TRBV15, the J call TRBJ2-7, with 8 bases fitting TRBD1. This CDR3 region has 13 residues. CDR1 and CDR2 (germline): LNHNV, YYDKDF (reference sequence). V was pared by 5 bases and J by 6 bases, with 6 bases of the junction left unmatched. The CDR3 region is CATSRDRQAEQYF. CDR3 DNA: TGTGCCACCAGCCGGGACAGGCAGGCCGAGCAGTACTTC.

This clone was seen only a few times. The CDR3: CASSLVASGEQFF. The CDR3 DNA is TGTGCCAGCAGCTTAGTTGCTAGCGGTGAGCAGTTCTTC. This chain connects TRBV11-3 to TRBJ2-1; TRBD2 aligns across 7 bases. The CDR3 length is 13 residues. Unmatched junction bases numbered 3, after V lost 1 base and J lost 9 bases. Germline loops: CDR1 SGHNT, CDR2 YENEEA.

The sample holds a few counts of this clone. V usage is TRBV4-2 and J usage is TRBJ2-3; D ambiguous. Trimming took 2 bases from V and 6 from J, leaving 18 bases between them. The CDR3 is 16 residues long. Germline loops: CDR1 LGHNA, CDR2 YNFKEQ. The CDR3 loop reads CASSQRPRVVADTQYF. For the CDR3, the DNA is TGTGCCAGCAGCCAAAGGCCTCGGGTAGTTGCGGATACGCAGTATTTT.